One sample yielded the 15 T cell receptor beta chains listed below, sequenced in a study of blood T cell repertoires in COVID-19. Clones were read by immunoSEQ multiplex PCR, and TCRdb kept only the in-frame ones, dropping some. The sample contains under 150,000 clones, about 75% of which appear only once. Sequenced: peripheral blood. Receptors originate from a man older than 75 with acute or convalescent COVID-19.

This chain connects TRBV6-2 or TRBV6-3 to TRBJ2-1; 9 nucleotides agree with TRBD1. V lost 0 bases to trimming and J lost 14 bases; unmatched junction nucleotides: 8. The CDR3 is 14 amino acids. Germline lookup yields CDR1 MNHEY and CDR2 SVGEGT. DNA of the CDR3: TGTGCCAGCAGTTACTCGATCCCACGGACAGGGGAGTTCTTC. Translating it yields CASSYSIPRTGEFF.

In its sample, this clone was seen a few times. The CDR3 loop is CASNGRGAPYEQYF. Here the CDR3 DNA reads TGTGCCAGCAACGGGCGGGGGGCTCCCTACGAGCAGTACTTC. The chain is built from TRBV6-4 and TRBJ2-7, with TRBD2 matching over 8 bases. Germline CDR1 is MRHNA and CDR2 is SNTAGT. V shed 7 bases and J 2 bases; nucleotides not matched to a gene: 7. The CDR3 has 14 residues.

This chain joins TRBV7-9 and TRBJ2-2; perhaps TRBD2 as D (6 bases). CDR3 length: 15 amino acids. V shed 7 bases and J shed 4 bases, with 16 bases lying between them. CDR1 and CDR2 (germline): SEHNR, FQNEAQ (reference sequence). The CDR3 here is CASIRGGSGTGELFF. The CDR3 DNA follows: TGTGCCAGCATCCGTGGGGGGTCCGGCACCGGGGAGCTGTTTTTT.

The chain is built from TRBV4-2 and TRBJ2-5; TRBD2 aligns across 9 bases. Germline CDR1 reads LGHNA; CDR2 reads YNFKEQ. CDR3 length: 16 residues. Trimming at V came to 3 bases and at J to 6 bases, leaving 11 bases not matched to a gene. In nucleotides, the CDR3 is TGTGCCAGCAGCCACCCTGGGGCTAGCGGGGCGAAGACCCAGTACTTC. Encoded protein: CASSHPGASGAKTQYF.

This clone was detected many times. The chain recombines TRBV7-9 with TRBJ2-2; 7 bases fit TRBD2. Germline V gives CDR1 SEHNR, CDR2 FQNEAQ (reference sequence). V lost 2 bases and J lost 6; bases outside the gene matches: 12. This CDR3 has 17 amino acids. This CDR3 reads CASSLIKRGMEAGELFF. CDR3 nucleotides: TGTGCCAGCAGCTTAATAAAGCGGGGAATGGAGGCCGGGGAGCTGTTTTTT.

This CDR3 is CASSPGQGWVGNQPQHF. In nucleotides, the CDR3 is TGTGCCAGCAGCCCAGGACAGGGTTGGGTTGGCAATCAGCCCCAGCATTTT. The chain recombines TRBV7-2 with TRBJ1-5, with 8 bases aligning to TRBD1. Per germline, CDR1 SGHTA and CDR2 FQGNSA. With V trimmed by 5 bases and J by 2 bases, 11 bases remained unmatched. The CDR3 runs 17 residues. Combining the CDR3 with reference TRBV7-2 and TRBJ1-5 gives the whole variable domain GAGVSQSPSNKVTEKGKDVELRCDPISGHTALYWYRQSLGQGLEFLIYFQGNSAPDKSGLPSDRFSAERTGGSVSTLTIQRTQQEDSAVYLCASSPGQGWVGNQPQHFGDGTRLSIL.

The chain has TRBV6-5 and TRBJ2-7; 8 nucleotides agree with TRBD1. V shed 7 bases, J shed 1 base, and the junction held 6 bases outside the gene matches. CDR1 is MNHEY, CDR2 SVGAGI, per germline. This CDR3 comprises 14 residues. The CDR3 nucleotides read TGTGCCAGCACCCCCCAGGGGGCATCCTACGAGCAGTACTTC. It encodes CASTPQGASYEQYF.

The gene calls are TRBV18 and TRBJ1-4, with 7 bases matching TRBD1. The V and J ends lost 2 bases and 6 bases, in that order; junction bases with no gene match: 6. The CDR3 is 15 residues long. Germline V gene data show CDR1 as KGHSH and CDR2 as LQKENI. The CDR3 loop reads CASSPLQGRHEKLFF. CDR3 nucleotides: TGTGCCAGCTCACCATTACAGGGGCGTCATGAAAAACTGTTTTTT.

This clone was counted only a few times. The J gene is TRBJ1-3, the V gene TRBV7-9; D might be TRBD1 (5 bases). Germline lookup yields CDR1 SEHNR and CDR2 FQNEAQ (reference sequence). V dropped 7 bases and J dropped 5 bases, with 15 bases sitting between them. The CDR3 spans 14 residues. As DNA, the CDR3 is TGTGCCAGCACCAACAAGGGGTTGCGAAACACCATATATTTT. Amino acid sequence: CASTNKGLRNTIYF.

The chain uses TRBV5-4 and TRBJ2-7, with 7 bases identical to TRBD2. Germline loops: CDR1 SGHNT, CDR2 YYREEE (reference sequence). Unmatched junction bases numbered 11, after V lost 0 bases and J lost 5 bases. The length of the CDR3 is 16 residues. CDR3 amino acids: CASSLGASGLPHEQYF. CDR3 DNA: TGTGCCAGCAGCTTGGGGGCTAGCGGCCTACCCCACGAGCAGTACTTC.

V gene TRBV6-6 combines with J gene TRBJ2-7, with unresolved D. The CDR3 spans 12 residues. Trimming stripped 6 bases from V and 2 bases from J, with 8 bases between. Per the germline V gene, CDR1 is MNHNY and CDR2 is SVGAGI (reference sequence). CDR3 sequence (DNA): TGTGCCAGCAGCCGCCGAGCCTACGAGCAGTACTTC. Translating it yields CASSRRAYEQYF.

V and J are TRBV3-1 (or the pseudogene TRBV3-2) and TRBJ2-4; no clear D gene. Germline CDR1 and CDR2: LGHDT and YNNKEL (reference sequence). This CDR3 is built from 14 residues. The V end lost 4 bases, the J end lost 0 bases, and 7 bases lay between the germline ends. The CDR3 here is CASSLRLAKNIQYF. CDR3 DNA sequence: TGTGCCAGCAGCCTTCGACTAGCCAAAAACATTCAGTACTTC.

This rearrangement joins TRBV7-2 to TRBJ2-1; 12 bases match TRBD2. The CDR3 extends over 17 amino acids. Germline values: CDR1 SGHTA, CDR2 FQGNSA. Trimming cost V 2 bases and J 8 bases; bases outside gene matches: 10. The CDR3 DNA reads TGTGCCAGCAGCTTACCCCTAGCGGGGGGGCTCATCGATGAGCAGTTCTTC. As protein: CASSLPLAGGLIDEQFF.

This clone was found many times. The V call is TRBV5-6, the J call TRBJ2-3; TRBD2 might be the D (6 bases). CDR1 is SGHDT, CDR2 YYEEEE, per germline. Between the trimmed V and J ends, which lost 3 bases and 2 bases, there was a span of 13 bases. This CDR3 is 15 amino acids long. The CDR3 reads CASSSAGTATDTQYF. The CDR3 DNA sequence: TGTGCCAGCAGCTCGGCGGGGACGGCCACAGATACGCAGTATTTT.

This clone was seen only once. The chain is built from TRBV5-4 and TRBJ2-5; the match to TRBD1 covers 10 bases. The CDR3 consists of 16 residues. CDR1 and CDR2 from the germline V gene are SGHNT and YYREEE (reference sequence). J gave up 5 bases and V 4 bases, and 11 bases lay outside the gene matches. The chain's CDR3 is CASSPPGTGADETQYF. As DNA, the CDR3 is TGTGCCAGCAGCCCCCCCGGGACAGGGGCCGACGAGACCCAGTACTTC.